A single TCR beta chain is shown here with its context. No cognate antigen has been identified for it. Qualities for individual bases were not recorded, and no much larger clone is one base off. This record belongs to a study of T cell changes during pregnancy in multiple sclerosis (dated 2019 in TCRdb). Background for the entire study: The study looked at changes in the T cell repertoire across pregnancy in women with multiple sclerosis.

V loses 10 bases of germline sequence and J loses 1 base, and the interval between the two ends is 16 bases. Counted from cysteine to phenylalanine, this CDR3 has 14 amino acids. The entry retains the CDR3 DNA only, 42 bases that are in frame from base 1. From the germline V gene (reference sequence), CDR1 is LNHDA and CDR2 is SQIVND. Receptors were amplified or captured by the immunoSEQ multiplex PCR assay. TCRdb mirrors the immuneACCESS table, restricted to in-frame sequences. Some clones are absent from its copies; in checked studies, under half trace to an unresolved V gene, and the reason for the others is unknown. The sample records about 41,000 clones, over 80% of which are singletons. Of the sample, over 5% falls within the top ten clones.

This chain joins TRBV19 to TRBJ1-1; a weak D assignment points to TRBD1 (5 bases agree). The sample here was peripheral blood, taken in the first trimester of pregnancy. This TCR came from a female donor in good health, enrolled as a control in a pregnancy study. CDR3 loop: CATRWPGGNTEAFF. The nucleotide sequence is TGTGCCACTCGGTGGCCGGGGGGGAACACTGAAGCTTTCTTT.